This T cell receptor beta chain came from a study of long-term antiretroviral therapy in people with HIV (dated by TCRdb to 2022 to 2024). For the study in its entirety: The earliest samples were collected about a decade before the 2015 WHO recommendation for immediate ART, when ART was typically delayed until CD4 counts fell. This retrospective serial study examined whether starting ART and sustained HIV suppression were associated with changes in the composition and diversity of the TRB repertoire in peripheral blood. The cohort contributed fewer than 200 cryopreserved PBMC samples from fewer than 35 adults with confirmed HIV infection, collected serially over a mean of approximately six years (range 1-12). Of the roughly 30 participants with HIV, ten to eleven were female. No cross-contamination during QIAcube processing turned up in test extractions that ran a monoclonal T-cell line alongside 30 or so polyclonal samples. Findings and caveats that apply to the study as a whole: The samples were dated from the mid-2000s to the late 2010s, and the ART regimens that were used may be less effective than current ART regimens. Expanded TRB clones identified before ART initiation dominated the repertoire at all time points, although this dominance fluctuated and declined in many PLHIV after ART. Compared with controls, HIV repertoires had narrower CDR3 length ranges, and the network structure pointed to an antigen-experienced repertoire that shifted only slightly toward naive after ART. Inferences about post-ART repertoire changes were limited because no data were available on ART adherence, viral resistance or therapy changes. Owing to limited PBMC availability, only the TCR beta chain was sequenced, without alpha chain pairing. Starting ART was linked to a significant rise in TRB diversity, yet even after long-term ART the diversity remained significantly lower than in transplant donor controls. Because cell numbers in pre-ART samples were limited, unsorted PBMC were profiled instead of sorted CD4+ and CD8+ T cells.

Participants were included only if at least one PBMC sample before ART initiation and at least two post-ART samples were available. All participants with HIV were treated in the United States of America. Before DNA extraction, cryopreserved samples of about 0.9-11 million PBMC were thawed and washed. At the time of the earliest PBMC sample, participants with HIV were aged between roughly 20 and 55 years. Each participant contributed PBMC samples from 1-4 timepoints before ART initiation and 2-8 timepoints after ART initiation, with a median of 7 samples. Serial HIV viral load, CD4+ T-cell count, ART history and demographic data were obtained for every participant. Genomic DNA was extracted from unsorted PBMC with a Qiagen kit on a QIAcube, with processing performed in batches of 12 samples. In its sample, this clone was seen once. Its specific antigen is unknown. Per-base qualities were not stored, and no clone one base away is much larger.

The immunoSEQ hsTCRB v3.0 assay was used at survey level resolution for TRB variable region sequencing. TRB sequencing targeted a depth of roughly 35,000-50,000 T-cell genomes per sample. TRB libraries were pooled and sequenced on an Illumina MiSeq using a v3 150-cycle kit. The published analysis was carried out like this. Repertoire analysis was performed in R inside a reproducible Nextflow workflow that covered QC, data transformation and analysis. Custom analyses were implemented in LymphoSeq2, an R package for AIRR-Seq data exploration. Several samples that produced fewer than 5000 total TRB sequences were removed, so fewer than 200 HIV repertoires were analyzed. Among the approximately 180 retained HIV repertoires, roughly 60 were collected before ART initiation and fewer than 150 were collected after ART initiation. Repertoires were downsampled to 5000 TRB nucleotide sequences, and summary statistics were averaged over 100 downsampling iterations. Only TRB sequences with CDR3 regions of at least seven amino acids were retained for analysis. A Shannon entropy-derived clonality score and the Gini coefficient were used to measure diversity. In the repertoire networks, any two of the top 5000 CDR3 amino acid sequences were connected whenever the two sequences differed by an edit distance of one. GLIPH2 predicted antigen specificity groups and MHC restriction for TRB CDR3 amino acid sequences. To flag known associations with CMV, EBV, HIV or tissue antigens, CDR3 amino acid sequences were compared against VDJdb and McPAS-TCR. Pre-ART, post-ART and control groups were compared with Wilcoxon signed-rank tests and Holm-Bonferroni correction. The source is immuneACCESS, and TCRdb retained only in-frame sequences with V and J called. Part of the clones is not carried over; for the studies checked, unresolved V genes explain less than half of this, and the remainder is unexplained. The V and J calls and clone size were taken over from that table, and D and trimming were inferred from the DNA. In all, the sample holds 20,000 or so clones, and roughly 84% of those were seen once. The ten largest clones capture about 8% of the sample.

CDR3 length: 15 amino acids, cysteine to phenylalanine. Here the CDR3 DNA is all that survives: 45 bases in frame from base 1. The germline V gene (reference sequence) yields LNHDA for CDR1 and SQIVND for CDR2. The germline ends are 12 bases apart after V is trimmed by 2 bases and J by 4 bases. The sequence came from a man aged 18 to 29 with HIV. Sequencing was performed on unsorted PBMCs, taken 0.9 years after starting antiretroviral therapy. The rearranged segments are TRBV19 and TRBJ1-5; TRBD1 is a possible D gene, resting on 6 matching bases. The CDR3 protein: CASSINRVENQPQHF. The sequence in DNA is TGTGCCAGTAGTATAAACAGGGTCGAAAATCAGCCCCAGCATTTT.